The rows below give T cell receptor beta chains drawn from one sample of a study of shared clonotypes between healthy human individuals. Generated by immunoSEQ multiplex PCR, the TCRdb table keeps only in-frame clones and is missing some. The sample comprises some 500,000 clones, roughly 95% of which are singletons, and 0.064% rests with the top ten. The material sequenced was naive CD4+ T cells sorted from blood. These receptors all come from a woman aged 25 to 45 in good health. Both conserved end residues are part of each CDR3. Fields, in order: V gene, clone size, CDR3 length, D gene, J gene, CDR3 DNA, CDR3 protein. A D gene is named only where the DNA matches it firmly. The listing skips clone size in some rows; elsewhere it reads once, few, many or a size class.

v_gene: TRBV19; abundance: .; len: 17; d_gene: TRBD1; j_gene: TRBJ1-1; CDR3nt: TGTGCCAGTAGCATGCAAGGGGGACAGGGGACCAACACTGAAGCTTTCTTT; CDR3aa: CASSMQGGQGTNTEAFF
v_gene: TRBV5-1; abundance: .; len: 15; d_gene: TRBD2; j_gene: TRBJ2-5; CDR3nt: TGCGCCAGCAGCCGACGAGCGGGAGGGCCAGAGACCCAGTACTTC; CDR3aa: CASSRRAGGPETQYF
v_gene: TRBV6-5; abundance: .; len: 15; d_gene: TRBD1; j_gene: TRBJ1-1; CDR3nt: TGTGCCAGCAGGCCCCGGGGACAGGGAACGAGTGAAGCTTTCTTT; CDR3aa: CASRPRGQGTSEAFF
v_gene: TRBV18; abundance: .; len: 17; d_gene: TRBD2; j_gene: TRBJ2-1; CDR3nt: TGTGCCAGCTCACCCCCGGGCCTAGCGGGAGGATACAATGAGCAGTTCTTC; CDR3aa: CASSPPGLAGGYNEQFF
v_gene: TRBV10-3; abundance: .; len: 17; d_gene: TRBD1; j_gene: TRBJ2-7; CDR3nt: TGTGCCATCGGCCGGGACAGGGGATCTACCAGACCCCTCGAGCAGTACTTC; CDR3aa: CAIGRDRGSTRPLEQYF
v_gene: TRBV28; abundance: .; len: 16; d_gene: .; j_gene: TRBJ2-1; CDR3nt: TGTGCCAGCAGGCCAAACATGGGCCTCATCGGCAATGAGCAGTTCTTC; CDR3aa: CASRPNMGLIGNEQFF
v_gene: TRBV28; abundance: once; len: 11; d_gene: TRBD1; j_gene: TRBJ1-4; CDR3nt: TGTGCCAGCAGTTTTAGACAGGGAGTGTTTTTT; CDR3aa: CASSFRQGVFF
v_gene: TRBV6-8; abundance: .; len: 20; d_gene: TRBD1; j_gene: TRBJ1-1; CDR3nt: TGTGCCAGCAGTCATCAAAACTGGGACAGGGGGCAGGGAACGAACACTGAAGCTTTCTTT; CDR3aa: CASSHQNWDRGQGTNTEAFF
v_gene: TRBV5-3; abundance: once; len: 15; d_gene: .; j_gene: TRBJ2-7; CDR3nt: TGTGCCAGCAGCTTGGGGTGGACCAAGTCCTACGAGCAGTACTTC; CDR3aa: CASSLGWTKSYEQYF
v_gene: TRBV28; abundance: .; len: 17; d_gene: TRBD2; j_gene: TRBJ2-7; CDR3nt: TGTGCCAGCAGTCCCTTCGGTGGCGGGAGGGCCAAATACGAGCAGTACTTC; CDR3aa: CASSPFGGGRAKYEQYF
v_gene: TRBV2; abundance: .; len: 16; d_gene: TRBD1; j_gene: TRBJ1-2; CDR3nt: TGTGCCAGCAGTGAAAGAGGGACAGGAGATCACTATGGCTACACCTTC; CDR3aa: CASSERGTGDHYGYTF
v_gene: TRBV11-2; abundance: .; len: 19; d_gene: .; j_gene: TRBJ1-3; CDR3nt: TGTGCCAGCAGCTTAGATTCCCCAAGGGCCCTACGGGGAGGAAACACCATATATTTT; CDR3aa: CASSLDSPRALRGGNTIYF
v_gene: TRBV2; abundance: .; len: 15; d_gene: TRBD1; j_gene: TRBJ1-5; CDR3nt: TGTGCCAGCGGGTGGGGGACAGTGGGCAATCAGCCCCAGCATTTT; CDR3aa: CASGWGTVGNQPQHF
v_gene: TRBV13; abundance: .; len: 13; d_gene: TRBD2; j_gene: TRBJ2-7; CDR3nt: TGTGCCAGCAGCTATGAGCGGGAGATAGGGCAGTACTTC; CDR3aa: CASSYEREIGQYF
v_gene: TRBV13; abundance: .; len: 19; d_gene: TRBD2; j_gene: TRBJ2-7; CDR3nt: TGTGCCAGCAGTAAAACAGGGCTAGCGGGAGGCCTTATCCGCTACGAGCAGTACTTC; CDR3aa: CASSKTGLAGGLIRYEQYF
v_gene: TRBV5-1; abundance: .; len: 13; d_gene: .; j_gene: TRBJ1-5; CDR3nt: TGCGCCAGCAGCTTGGGGGCTGATCAGCCCCAGCATTTT; CDR3aa: CASSLGADQPQHF
v_gene: TRBV7-6; abundance: .; len: 16; d_gene: TRBD1; j_gene: TRBJ1-1; CDR3nt: TGTGCCAGCAGCCCAGGGGCGGGGAGGGGGCGGCTTGAAGCTTTCTTT; CDR3aa: CASSPGAGRGRLEAFF
v_gene: TRBV18; abundance: once; len: 14; d_gene: TRBD1; j_gene: TRBJ2-7; CDR3nt: TGTGCCAGCTCACCGGGACAGGGGGAAGGTGAGCAGTACTTC; CDR3aa: CASSPGQGEGEQYF
v_gene: TRBV27; abundance: .; len: 16; d_gene: TRBD2; j_gene: TRBJ2-7; CDR3nt: TGTGCCAGCAGTGGTTGGGGCGGGAGGTACTCCTACGAGCAGTACTTC; CDR3aa: CASSGWGGRYSYEQYF
v_gene: TRBV20-1; abundance: .; len: 10; d_gene: .; j_gene: TRBJ2-7; CDR3nt: TGCAGTGCTTACTCCTACGAGCAGTACTTC; CDR3aa: CSAYSYEQYF
v_gene: TRBV27; abundance: .; len: 13; d_gene: .; j_gene: TRBJ1-4; CDR3nt: TGTGCCAGCAGTTTGGGGGCGAGAGAAAAACTGTTTTTT; CDR3aa: CASSLGAREKLFF
v_gene: TRBV28; abundance: .; len: 17; d_gene: .; j_gene: TRBJ1-5; CDR3nt: TGTGCCAGCAGTTTATTGGGGGCCAGGGTGGGCAATCAGCCCCAGCATTTT; CDR3aa: CASSLLGARVGNQPQHF
v_gene: TRBV11-2; abundance: .; len: 16; d_gene: TRBD2; j_gene: TRBJ2-7; CDR3nt: TGTGCCAGCTCGCATGGGGGGTTAGCGGGAGTAGGCGAGCAGTACTTC; CDR3aa: CASSHGGLAGVGEQYF
v_gene: TRBV2; abundance: .; len: 16; d_gene: TRBD1; j_gene: TRBJ2-3; CDR3nt: TGTGCCAGCAGTGAGGGGACAGGGGCTAGCACAGATACGCAGTATTTT; CDR3aa: CASSEGTGASTDTQYF
v_gene: TRBV6-1; abundance: .; len: 14; d_gene: .; j_gene: TRBJ2-7; CDR3nt: TGTGCCAGCAGTCTTGCGGGACACATTTACGAGCAGTACTTC; CDR3aa: CASSLAGHIYEQYF
v_gene: TRBV11-2; abundance: once; len: 17; d_gene: TRBD2; j_gene: TRBJ2-7; CDR3nt: TGTGCCAGCAGCCCGTGGACTAGCGGGAGGGCCGGTAACGAGCAGTACTTC; CDR3aa: CASSPWTSGRAGNEQYF
v_gene: TRBV6-1; abundance: .; len: 16; d_gene: .; j_gene: TRBJ2-6; CDR3nt: TGTGCCAGCAGTGAAGGGGCCAACTCTGGGGCCAACGTCCTGACTTTC; CDR3aa: CASSEGANSGANVLTF
v_gene: TRBV29-1; abundance: once; len: 10; d_gene: .; j_gene: TRBJ1-1; CDR3nt: TGCAGCGTTGAACAGGGTGTCGCTTTCTTT; CDR3aa: CSVEQGVAFF
v_gene: TRBV5-1; abundance: .; len: 13; d_gene: TRBD2; j_gene: TRBJ2-7; CDR3nt: TGCGCCAGCAGCACTAGCGGGACCCACGAGCAGTACTTC; CDR3aa: CASSTSGTHEQYF
v_gene: TRBV6-1; abundance: once; len: 13; d_gene: .; j_gene: TRBJ1-4; CDR3nt: TGTGCCAGCAGTGAACTGGGGGTCAGGGAGGTGTTTTTT; CDR3aa: CASSELGVREVFF
v_gene: TRBV2; abundance: .; len: 11; d_gene: .; j_gene: TRBJ1-2; CDR3nt: TGTGCCAGCAGCATCATCTTCGGCTACACCTTC; CDR3aa: CASSIIFGYTF
v_gene: TRBV9; abundance: .; len: 12; d_gene: .; j_gene: TRBJ2-5; CDR3nt: TGTGCCAGCAGCGTTCTAGAAGGAGAGCAGTACTTC; CDR3aa: CASSVLEGEQYF
v_gene: TRBV5-1; abundance: .; len: 17; d_gene: TRBD2; j_gene: TRBJ2-2; CDR3nt: TGCGCCAGCAGCTTGATAGCGGGAGGGCCGAACACCGGGGAGCTGTTTTTT; CDR3aa: CASSLIAGGPNTGELFF
v_gene: TRBV18; abundance: .; len: 15; d_gene: TRBD1; j_gene: TRBJ1-5; CDR3nt: TGTGCCAGCTCACAAGCGACAGGGGTCGTTCAGCCCCAGCATTTT; CDR3aa: CASSQATGVVQPQHF
v_gene: TRBV5-6; abundance: .; len: 18; d_gene: .; j_gene: TRBJ2-7; CDR3nt: TGTGCCAGCAGCTTAGCAGCTTGGGAAAGGGATCCGGCCTACGAGCAGTACTTC; CDR3aa: CASSLAAWERDPAYEQYF
v_gene: TRBV28; abundance: .; len: 14; d_gene: .; j_gene: TRBJ1-4; CDR3nt: TGTGCCAGCAGCCTAACAGAAATAAATGAAAAACTGTTTTTT; CDR3aa: CASSLTEINEKLFF
v_gene: TRBV5-4; abundance: .; len: 15; d_gene: TRBD1; j_gene: TRBJ2-5; CDR3nt: TGTGCCAGCAGCGCCGGGACAGGGCCCCAAGAGACCCAGTACTTC; CDR3aa: CASSAGTGPQETQYF
v_gene: TRBV7-2; abundance: .; len: 14; d_gene: TRBD1; j_gene: TRBJ1-2; CDR3nt: TGTGCCAGCAGCACAGGGGGCTGGGGCTATGGCTACACCTTC; CDR3aa: CASSTGGWGYGYTF
v_gene: TRBV14; abundance: .; len: 16; d_gene: .; j_gene: TRBJ1-4; CDR3nt: TGTGCCAGCAGCCTTCTCGGACGGTCAACTAATGAAAAACTGTTTTTT; CDR3aa: CASSLLGRSTNEKLFF
v_gene: TRBV7-8; abundance: once; len: 13; d_gene: TRBD1; j_gene: TRBJ2-3; CDR3nt: TGTGCCAGCAGCGGACAGGGTGTCGATACGCAGTATTTT; CDR3aa: CASSGQGVDTQYF
v_gene: TRBV30; abundance: once; len: 15; d_gene: TRBD2; j_gene: TRBJ2-1; CDR3nt: TGTGCCTGGGCCTCACTAGCGGCCTCCTACAATGAGCAGTTCTTC; CDR3aa: CAWASLAASYNEQFF
v_gene: TRBV9; abundance: .; len: 16; d_gene: .; j_gene: TRBJ2-1; CDR3nt: TGTGCCAGCAGCGTAGCAGGAGCGGGTCCCTACAATGAGCAGTTCTTC; CDR3aa: CASSVAGAGPYNEQFF